This is a list of T cell receptor beta chains from one sample in a study of cytomegalovirus exposure and HLA in healthy donors. Sequenced by immunoSEQ multiplex PCR; TCRdb stores in-frame clones only, minus some. This repertoire includes around 210,000 clones. Sequenced input: PBMCs. These receptors all stem from a girl aged 2 to 9 in good health and CMV-seropositive. Each CDR3 is given with its conserved first and last residue. The D gene is left open where the match is weak.

CDR3 protein: CASSRGGYSGANVLTF; CDR3 DNA: TGTGCCAGCAGTCGAGGGGGATACTCTGGGGCCAACGTCCTGACTTTC; V gene: TRBV28; D gene: -; J gene: TRBJ2-6
CDR3 protein: CASSPLGGFYGYTF; CDR3 DNA: TGCGCCAGCAGCCCGCTTGGAGGGTTTTATGGCTACACCTTC; V gene: TRBV4-1; D gene: -; J gene: TRBJ1-2
CDR3 protein: CASSFPSGSSYEQYF; CDR3 DNA: TGTGCCAGCAGTTTCCCTAGCGGGAGTTCCTACGAGCAGTACTTC; V gene: TRBV28; D gene: TRBD2; J gene: TRBJ2-7
CDR3 protein: CASSLGQLSTEAFF; CDR3 DNA: TGTGCCAGTAGTCTGGGACAGCTGAGCACTGAAGCTTTCTTT; V gene: TRBV19; D gene: TRBD1; J gene: TRBJ1-1
CDR3 protein: CASSEGGPSSTDTQYF; CDR3 DNA: TGCGCCAGCAGTGAGGGAGGGCCCAGCAGCACAGATACGCAGTATTTT; V gene: TRBV10-1; D gene: -; J gene: TRBJ2-3
CDR3 protein: CASGSVPDTQYF; CDR3 DNA: TGTGCCAGCGGTAGCGTTCCAGATACGCAGTATTTT; V gene: TRBV28; D gene: -; J gene: TRBJ2-3
CDR3 protein: CSVGSAGGGLSYEQYF; CDR3 DNA: TGCAGCGTTGGTTCGGCGGGAGGGGGATTGTCCTACGAGCAGTACTTC; V gene: TRBV29-1; D gene: TRBD2; J gene: TRBJ2-7
CDR3 protein: CATSYGGDSYEQYF; CDR3 DNA: TGTGCCACCAGCTATGGCGGGGATTCCTACGAGCAGTACTTC; V gene: TRBV15; D gene: -; J gene: TRBJ2-7
CDR3 protein: CASSSHWVAAYNEQFF; CDR3 DNA: TGTGCCAGCAGTTCCCATTGGGTAGCGGCTTACAATGAGCAGTTCTTC; V gene: TRBV6-6; D gene: -; J gene: TRBJ2-1
CDR3 protein: CASSASYEQYF; CDR3 DNA: TGTGCCAGCAGTGCTAGCTACGAGCAGTACTTC; V gene: TRBV6-1; D gene: -; J gene: TRBJ2-7
CDR3 protein: CASRAGGDPNEQFF; CDR3 DNA: TGTGCCAGCAGAGCGGGGGGAGACCCTAATGAGCAGTTCTTC; V gene: TRBV11-2; D gene: TRBD2; J gene: TRBJ2-1
CDR3 protein: CASRQGLGLAGGGGNEQFF; CDR3 DNA: TGTGCCAGTCGCCAAGGTTTGGGACTAGCGGGAGGAGGAGGCAATGAGCAGTTCTTC; V gene: TRBV19; D gene: TRBD2; J gene: TRBJ2-1
CDR3 protein: CAWSHPPGLAARREQFF; CDR3 DNA: TGTGCCTGGAGCCATCCCCCGGGACTAGCGGCCCGCCGGGAGCAGTTCTTC; V gene: TRBV30; D gene: TRBD2; J gene: TRBJ2-1
CDR3 protein: CASSEGAEKLFF; CDR3 DNA: TGCGCCAGCAGTGAGGGGGCTGAAAAACTGTTTTTT; V gene: TRBV10-1; D gene: -; J gene: TRBJ1-4
CDR3 protein: CASRAGLAIPTDTQYF; CDR3 DNA: TGTGCCAGCAGGGCTGGACTAGCCATTCCCACAGATACGCAGTATTTT; V gene: TRBV28; D gene: TRBD2; J gene: TRBJ2-3
CDR3 protein: CASSLGGMNTEAFF; CDR3 DNA: TGTGCCAGCAGTTTGGGGGGTATGAACACTGAAGCTTTCTTT; V gene: TRBV28; D gene: -; J gene: TRBJ1-1
CDR3 protein: CASSFMRNTEAFF; CDR3 DNA: TGTGCCAGCAGCTTCATGAGGAACACTGAAGCTTTCTTT; V gene: TRBV7-3; D gene: -; J gene: TRBJ1-1
CDR3 protein: CASKVGGSGYEQYF; CDR3 DNA: TGTGCCAGCAAGGTGGGAGGATCCGGCTACGAGCAGTACTTC; V gene: TRBV2; D gene: -; J gene: TRBJ2-7
CDR3 protein: CASSLGPYGYEQYF; CDR3 DNA: TGTGCCAGCAGCTTGGGGCCATATGGCTACGAGCAGTACTTC; V gene: TRBV5-4; D gene: -; J gene: TRBJ2-7
CDR3 protein: CASSYVGQGVEQYF; CDR3 DNA: TGTGCCAGCAGTTACGTCGGGCAGGGGGTCGAGCAGTACTTC; V gene: TRBV6-6; D gene: TRBD1; J gene: TRBJ2-7
CDR3 protein: CASSQVLRNQETQYF; CDR3 DNA: TGTGCCAGCAGCCAAGTTCTGCGGAACCAAGAGACCCAGTACTTC; V gene: TRBV4-2; D gene: -; J gene: TRBJ2-5
CDR3 protein: CASSLRDRPSNTEAFF; CDR3 DNA: TGCGCCAGCAGCTTACGAGACAGGCCTTCGAACACTGAAGCTTTCTTT; V gene: TRBV5-1; D gene: -; J gene: TRBJ1-1
CDR3 protein: CASSPRQGRPEAFF; CDR3 DNA: TGTGCCAGCAGTCCAAGACAGGGTCGACCTGAAGCTTTCTTT; V gene: TRBV27; D gene: TRBD1; J gene: TRBJ1-1
CDR3 protein: CASSLVASGGANTGELFF; CDR3 DNA: TGCGCCAGCAGCTTAGTGGCTAGCGGGGGTGCGAACACCGGGGAGCTGTTTTTT; V gene: TRBV5-1; D gene: TRBD2; J gene: TRBJ2-2
CDR3 protein: CAWSLGAREKLFF; CDR3 DNA: TGTGCCTGGAGTCTAGGGGCTCGTGAAAAACTGTTTTTT; V gene: TRBV30; D gene: -; J gene: TRBJ1-4
CDR3 protein: CASSPGQVNQPQHF; CDR3 DNA: TGTGCCAGCAGCCCGGGACAGGTCAATCAGCCCCAGCATTTT; V gene: TRBV6-5; D gene: TRBD1; J gene: TRBJ1-5
CDR3 protein: CASSVYLNTEAFF; CDR3 DNA: TGTGCCAGCAGCGTCTACTTGAACACTGAAGCTTTCTTT; V gene: TRBV7-2; D gene: -; J gene: TRBJ1-1
CDR3 protein: CASSLASSGDTDTQYF; CDR3 DNA: TGCGCCAGCAGCTTGGCGTCTAGCGGAGACACAGATACGCAGTATTTT; V gene: TRBV5-1; D gene: TRBD2; J gene: TRBJ2-3
CDR3 protein: CASSVATGVDEQYF; CDR3 DNA: TGTGCCAGCAGCGTCGCCACAGGGGTCGACGAGCAGTACTTC; V gene: TRBV9; D gene: TRBD1; J gene: TRBJ2-7
CDR3 protein: CASSSWTGLNTEAFF; CDR3 DNA: TGTGCCAGCAGCTCCTGGACAGGGTTGAACACTGAAGCTTTCTTT; V gene: TRBV7-9; D gene: TRBD1; J gene: TRBJ1-1
CDR3 protein: CASSFDQGAGNQPQHF; CDR3 DNA: TGTGCCAGCAGTTTCGACCAGGGTGCAGGCAATCAGCCCCAGCATTTT; V gene: TRBV28; D gene: -; J gene: TRBJ1-5
CDR3 protein: CASSGQGLWDAGELFF; CDR3 DNA: TGTGCCAGCAGCGGACAGGGATTATGGGACGCCGGGGAGCTGTTTTTT; V gene: TRBV9; D gene: TRBD1; J gene: TRBJ2-2
CDR3 protein: CASSSQRSPQGRGYTF; CDR3 DNA: TGTGCCAGCAGTTCCCAGAGAAGTCCACAGGGGAGAGGCTACACCTTC; V gene: TRBV27; D gene: TRBD1; J gene: TRBJ1-2
CDR3 protein: CASSSPRDSLYEQYF; CDR3 DNA: TGTGCCAGCAGTTCACCACGGGACTCCTTATACGAGCAGTACTTC; V gene: TRBV28; D gene: -; J gene: TRBJ2-7
CDR3 protein: CASSLFRSTDTQYF; CDR3 DNA: TGCGCCAGCAGCTTGTTTCGGAGCACAGATACGCAGTATTTT; V gene: TRBV5-1; D gene: -; J gene: TRBJ2-3
CDR3 protein: CASSPRGNNEQFF; CDR3 DNA: TGTGCCAGCAGTCCCCGCGGGAACAATGAGCAGTTCTTC; V gene: TRBV6-4; D gene: -; J gene: TRBJ2-1
CDR3 protein: CASSPVRSTTEAFF; CDR3 DNA: TGTGCCAGCAGCCCCGTGCGGTCAACGACTGAAGCTTTCTTT; V gene: TRBV11-2; D gene: -; J gene: TRBJ1-1
CDR3 protein: CASSGTSGIGETQYF; CDR3 DNA: TGTGCCAGCAGTGGGACTAGCGGGATCGGAGAGACCCAGTACTTC; V gene: TRBV28; D gene: TRBD2; J gene: TRBJ2-5
CDR3 protein: CASSRGSREGPRAYEQYF; CDR3 DNA: TGTGCCAGCTCCCGTGGGTCGCGGGAGGGCCCAAGGGCCTACGAGCAGTACTTC; V gene: TRBV18; D gene: TRBD2; J gene: TRBJ2-7
CDR3 protein: CASSLPTGVHTEAFF; CDR3 DNA: TGTGCCAGCAGTTTACCAACAGGGGTACACACTGAAGCTTTCTTT; V gene: TRBV7-9; D gene: TRBD1; J gene: TRBJ1-1
CDR3 protein: CASSFLAGGPPDTQYF; CDR3 DNA: TGTGCCAGCAGTTTCCTAGCGGGAGGACCTCCAGATACGCAGTATTTT; V gene: TRBV6-6; D gene: TRBD2; J gene: TRBJ2-3
CDR3 protein: CASSGGGREHEQFF; CDR3 DNA: TGTGCCAGCAGTGGGGGCGGGCGGGAGCATGAGCAGTTCTTC; V gene: TRBV27; D gene: -; J gene: TRBJ2-1
CDR3 protein: CASSLAQRVNTGELFF; CDR3 DNA: TGTGCCAGCAGCTTGGCCCAGCGAGTGAACACCGGGGAGCTGTTTTTT; V gene: TRBV5-4; D gene: -; J gene: TRBJ2-2
CDR3 protein: CSVECLEAAQYF; CDR3 DNA: TGCAGCGTTGAATGTTTGGAGGCCGCCCAGTATTTT; V gene: TRBV29-1; D gene: -; J gene: TRBJ2-3
CDR3 protein: CASSLGLAATGELFF; CDR3 DNA: TGTGCCAGCAGCTTAGGGCTAGCGGCAACCGGGGAGCTGTTTTTT; V gene: TRBV7-9; D gene: TRBD2; J gene: TRBJ2-2
CDR3 protein: CASRAFSYNEQFF; CDR3 DNA: TGTGCCAGTAGAGCCTTCTCCTACAATGAGCAGTTCTTC; V gene: TRBV19; D gene: -; J gene: TRBJ2-1
CDR3 protein: CASRNLAGDHF; CDR3 DNA: TGTGCCAGCAGAAATCTAGCGGGAGACCACTTC; V gene: TRBV28; D gene: TRBD2; J gene: TRBJ2-7
CDR3 protein: CASSLTGSTEAFF; CDR3 DNA: TGCGCCAGCAGCTTGACAGGGAGCACTGAAGCTTTCTTT; V gene: TRBV5-1; D gene: -; J gene: TRBJ1-1
CDR3 protein: CASSVGDRGLYEQYF; CDR3 DNA: TGTGCCAGCAGCGTAGGGGACAGGGGGCTCTACGAGCAGTACTTC; V gene: TRBV9; D gene: TRBD1; J gene: TRBJ2-7
CDR3 protein: CASSNPTGGRETQYF; CDR3 DNA: TGTGCCAGTAGTAATCCGACAGGGGGAAGGGAGACCCAGTACTTC; V gene: TRBV19; D gene: TRBD1; J gene: TRBJ2-5
CDR3 protein: CASSVSSGRLNTGELFF; CDR3 DNA: TGTGCCAGCAGTGTGTCTAGCGGGAGGCTGAACACCGGGGAGCTGTTTTTT; V gene: TRBV25-1; D gene: TRBD2; J gene: TRBJ2-2